The clone carrying this T cell receptor (beta chain) was counted only a few times. This record comes from a study of T cell responses to AZD1222 COVID-19 vaccine. The CDR3 length is 15 residues. CDR1 MNHEY and CDR2 SVGAGI come from the germline V gene. V lost 6 bases and J lost 5; bases outside the gene matches: 8. Here immunoSEQ multiplex PCR was the method, and the copy in TCRdb shows in-frame clones only, minus some. The table records about 130,000 clones, roughly 92% of them present only once. The chain joins TRBV6-5 to TRBJ1-5; TRBD1 matches at 9 bases. Sequenced material: peripheral blood, taken 28 days after the second AZD1222 dose. This TCR was sampled from an adult who received the AZD1222 COVID-19 vaccine. CDR3 region: CASRLQGAVDQPQHF. For the CDR3, the DNA is TGTGCCAGCAGGTTACAGGGGGCGGTGGATCAGCCCCAGCATTTT.